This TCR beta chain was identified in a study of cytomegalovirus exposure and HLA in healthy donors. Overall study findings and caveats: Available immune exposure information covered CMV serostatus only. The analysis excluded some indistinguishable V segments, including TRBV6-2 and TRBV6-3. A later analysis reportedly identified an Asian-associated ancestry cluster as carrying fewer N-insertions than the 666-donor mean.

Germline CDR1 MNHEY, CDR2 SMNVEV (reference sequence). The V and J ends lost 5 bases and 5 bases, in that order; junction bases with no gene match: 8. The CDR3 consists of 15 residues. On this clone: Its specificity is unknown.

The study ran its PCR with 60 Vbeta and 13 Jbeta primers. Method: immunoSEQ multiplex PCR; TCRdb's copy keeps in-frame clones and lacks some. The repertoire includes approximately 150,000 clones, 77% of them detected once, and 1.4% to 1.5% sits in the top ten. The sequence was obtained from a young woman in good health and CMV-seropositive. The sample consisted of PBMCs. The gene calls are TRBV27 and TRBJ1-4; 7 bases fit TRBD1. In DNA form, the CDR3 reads TGTGCCAGCAGTCCTTGGGACAGAGCAAATGAAAAACTGTTTTTT. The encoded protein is CASSPWDRANEKLFF.